A single sample gave rise to the 11 T cell receptor beta chains below, sequenced in a study of technical replicates of blood from a few donors. The data were produced by immunoSEQ multiplex PCR, yet TCRdb's version contains in-frame clones alone and is incomplete. The sample has about 82,000 clones, roughly 95% seen once. Material: T cells isolated from PBMCs. All receptors derive from a human donor in good health.

This clone appeared a few times. The V and J genes are TRBV28 and TRBJ1-1; 7 bases line up with TRBD1. Germline V CDR1 and CDR2: MDHEN, SYDVKM. Trimming cost V 6 bases and J 7 bases; bases outside gene matches: 11. The CDR3 has 14 amino acids. In DNA, the CDR3 is TGTGCCAGCAGCTTCGACAGGGAGATTGGTGAAGCTTTCTTT. Translating gives CASSFDREIGEAFF.

In its sample, this clone was seen once. This chain connects TRBV11-3 to TRBJ2-6; D gene unclear. Germline loops: CDR1 SGHNT, CDR2 YENEEA. The V end lost 3 bases, the J end lost 4 bases, and 7 bases lay between the germline ends. The CDR3 totals 14 residues. The CDR3 DNA reads as TGTGCCAGCAGCTTGTTTTCGGGGGCCAACGTCCTGACTTTC. Its translation is CASSLFSGANVLTF. The variable domain in full, completed from reference TRBV11-3 and TRBJ2-6, reads EAGVVQSPRYKIIEKKQPVAFWCNPISGHNTLYWYLQNLGQGPELLIRYENEEAVDDSQLPKDRFSAERLKGVDSTLKIQPAELGDSAVYLCASSLFSGANVLTFGAGSRLTVL.

The chain carries TRBV5-1 and TRBJ1-5; TRBD1 matches 9 bases. CDR1 is SGHRS and CDR2 is YFSETQ in the germline V gene. This CDR3 is 16 amino acids long. The J segment lost 8 bases and the V segment lost 4 bases, leaving 13 bases of the junction unmatched. CDR3 residues: CASSPEPGQGFEPQHF. The CDR3 bases are TGCGCCAGCAGCCCGGAGCCGGGACAGGGATTTGAGCCCCAGCATTTT.

This chain connects TRBV9 to TRBJ1-2; no reliable D call. There are 14 residues in the CDR3. Trimming stripped 3 bases from V and 2 bases from J, with 11 bases between. The germline V gene has CDR1 SGDLS and CDR2 YYNGEE. In DNA, the CDR3 is TGTGCCAGCAGCGGAACAGAAGAAAACTATGGCTACACCTTC. Encoded protein: CASSGTEENYGYTF.

The chain combines TRBV14 with TRBJ2-3; D might be TRBD2 (6 bases). With 3 bases removed from V and 3 bases from J, the gap between germline ends came to 13 bases. The CDR3 length is 15 residues. Per the germline V gene, CDR1 is SGHDN and CDR2 is FVKESK. The CDR3 loop reads CASSHSLRETDTQYF. DNA of the CDR3: TGTGCCAGCAGCCACTCCCTCCGGGAGACAGATACGCAGTATTTT.

V and J are TRBV28 and TRBJ2-7; perhaps TRBD1 as D (6 bases). V was pared by 5 bases and J by 1 base, with 15 bases between. The CDR3 is 15 residues long. Germline loops: CDR1 MDHEN, CDR2 SYDVKM. The CDR3 DNA sequence: TGTGCCAGCAGTCCCCCGACAGGTTATTCCTACGAGCAGTACTTC. Amino acid sequence: CASSPPTGYSYEQYF. The full variable domain, in which reference TRBV28 and TRBJ2-7 provide the parts outside the CDR3, is DVKVTQSSRYLVKRTGEKVFLECVQDMDHENMFWYRQDPGLGLRLIYFSYDVKMKEKGDIPEGYSVSREKKERFSLILESASTNQTSMYLCASSPPTGYSYEQYFGPGTRLTVT.

In this sample, this clone turned up a few times. CDR3 coding DNA: TGTGCCAGCAGTTACGGCGGGAACTACGAGCAGTACTTC. It encodes CASSYGGNYEQYF. The rearrangement uses TRBV6-5 and TRBJ2-7, with D tentatively TRBD2 (6 bases). With 2 bases removed from V and 3 bases from J, the gap between germline ends came to 8 bases. This CDR3 has 13 amino acids. The germline V gene encodes CDR1 MNHEY and CDR2 SVGAGI.

The chain recombines TRBV10-3 with TRBJ1-1; D gene unclear. The CDR3 runs to 14 residues. Trimming left V 5 bases short and J 0 bases short, with 10 bases between. Germline V gives CDR1 ENHRY, CDR2 SYGVKD. CDR3 coding DNA: TGTGCCATCAGTCCGGGTCCCATGAACACTGAAGCTTTCTTT. Encoded protein: CAISPGPMNTEAFF.

The chain recombines TRBV30 with TRBJ1-5, with D uncertain. V was trimmed by 3 bases and J by 0 bases, leaving 9 bases between them. The CDR3 sequence is 14 residues long. In germline, CDR1 is GTSNPN, CDR2 SVGIG (reference sequence). The CDR3 DNA follows: TGTGCCTGGAGCGAGGGCCTTAGCAATCAGCCCCAGCATTTT. Amino acids: CAWSEGLSNQPQHF.

The gene calls are TRBV5-5 and TRBJ1-5; a weak D match, TRBD1 (5 bases). CDR1 and CDR2 (germline): SGHKS, YYEKEE (reference sequence). Deletions cut 4 bases from V and 1 base from J, with 12 bases between. This CDR3 is built from 15 residues. CDR3 amino acids: CASSPQGASNQPQHF. The CDR3 bases are TGTGCCAGCAGCCCCCAAGGGGCGAGCAATCAGCCCCAGCATTTT.

The chain combines TRBV11-3 with TRBJ2-5, with 8 bases matching TRBD2. This CDR3 region has 16 residues. Per germline, CDR1 SGHNT and CDR2 YENEEA. The trim removed 1 base at V and 3 bases at J, leaving 7 bases unmatched. The chain's CDR3 is CASSLGLSREEETQYF. As DNA, the CDR3 is TGTGCCAGCAGCTTAGGGCTCTCGCGGGAGGAAGAGACCCAGTACTTC.